These 23 T cell receptor beta chains were sequenced from one sample in a study of T cells in Graves' hyperthyroidism and ophthalmopathy. Amplified TCR beta CDR3 regions came from RNA transcripts. The HTBI primer set was used in a first-round RT-PCR of the TCR CDR3. TCRdb passed the multiplex PCR reads through MiXCR, listing each CDR3 protein once. Here the sample spans some 550,000 distinct CDR3 sequences, around 16% being singletons. The sample consisted of blood. These receptors came from a middle-aged woman with Graves' ophthalmopathy.

The table lists this clonotype with a few counts. CDR3 DNA sequence: TGTGCCAGCTCACCGGACCTTCTGGACACTGAAGCTTTCTTT. The encoded protein is CASSPDLLDTEAFF. The chain links TRBV18 to TRBJ1-1; D remains unclear. V lost 3 bases, J lost 3 bases, and 11 bases lay in between. Germline V gives CDR1 KGHSH, CDR2 LQKENI. The CDR3 totals 14 residues.

The rearrangement links TRBV28 to TRBJ1-1; 7 bases fit TRBD1. The CDR3 has 16 residues. The germline gives CDR1 MDHEN, CDR2 SYDVKM. The ends lost 2 bases at V and 5 bases at J; junction bases unmatched: 11. The CDR3 sequence: CASSLRFKGARTEAFF. The CDR3 DNA reads TGTGCCAGCAGTTTAAGATTTAAGGGGGCGCGGACTGAAGCTTTCTTT.

The rearrangement uses TRBV3-1 and TRBJ2-5; maybe TRBD2 (5 bases). Trimming took 0 bases from V and 3 from J, leaving 14 bases between them. Germline V gives CDR1 LGHDT, CDR2 YNNKEL (reference sequence). This CDR3 is built from 16 residues. CDR3 in amino acids: CASSQDRGLGKETQYF. The CDR3 DNA sequence: TGTGCCAGCAGCCAAGATCGCGGGTTGGGCAAAGAGACCCAGTACTTC.

This clonotype was counted only a few times. The chain combines TRBV7-8 with TRBJ2-7; possibly TRBD2 for D (6 bases). The CDR3 runs to 14 residues. V gave up 1 base and J gave up 4 bases, with 11 bases separating them. The germline V gene has CDR1 SGHVS and CDR2 FQNEAQ. The CDR3, as DNA: TGTGCCAGCAGCTTAGTGGGACTTCAATACGAGCAGTACTTC. Translated, it gives CASSLVGLQYEQYF.

CDR3 protein: CSARDPGGEQYF. Written as DNA, the CDR3 is TGCAGTGCTAGAGATCCGGGGGGCGAGCAGTACTTC. The genes are TRBV20-1 and TRBJ2-7; 7 positions match TRBD2. This CDR3 is built from 12 residues. The ends lost 0 bases at V and 6 bases at J; junction bases unmatched: 2. The germline V gene has CDR1 DFQATT and CDR2 SNEGSKA (reference sequence).

This clonotype was counted only a few times. This sequence joins TRBV6-1 and TRBJ1-5; TRBD1 is a possible D gene (5 bases). CDR1 is MNHNS, CDR2 SASEGT, per germline. The CDR3 totals 14 residues. V dropped 11 bases and J dropped 5 bases, with 19 bases sitting between them. DNA of the CDR3: TGTGCCTCCACGGCGGCGCGGGGCGATCAGCCCCAGCATTTT. This codes for CASTAARGDQPQHF.

This clonotype has at least ten counts. The chain carries TRBV28 and TRBJ2-2; D may correspond to TRBD1 or TRBD2 (5 bases each). The V end was cut by 3 bases, the J end by 7 bases, with 12 bases between. CDR3 length: 14 residues. Looked up from germline, CDR1 is MDHEN and CDR2 is SYDVKM. The CDR3 nucleotides are TGTGCCAGCAGTTTGGCCGGGGCGGTCGGGGAGCTGTTTTTT. Protein: CASSLAGAVGELFF. Full variable domain (rest looked up from reference TRBV28 and TRBJ2-2): DVKVTQSSRYLVKRTGEKVFLECVQDMDHENMFWYRQDPGLGLRLIYFSYDVKMKEKGDIPEGYSVSREKKERFSLILESASTNQTSMYLCASSLAGAVGELFFGEGSRLTVL.

This clonotype occurred many times. The rearrangement links TRBV6-1 to TRBJ2-2; the D call may be TRBD1 or TRBD2 (5 bases each). The V end was cut by 2 bases, the J end by 1 base, with 11 bases between. The CDR3 totals 16 residues. Looked up from germline, CDR1 is MNHNS and CDR2 is SASEGT. CDR3 in DNA: TGTGCCAGCAGTGAACGTCGGGGCCGGAACACCGGGGAGCTGTTTTTT. Translating it yields CASSERRGRNTGELFF.

J is TRBJ2-2 and V is TRBV2; TRBD1 matches at 7 bases. With 10 bases clipped from V and 4 bases from J, the junction kept 9 bases outside the gene matches. The CDR3 extends over 14 amino acids. Germline V gene lookup returns CDR1 SNHLY and CDR2 FYNNEI. CDR3 in amino acids: CATRQGQVTGELFF. The CDR3 DNA sequence: TGTGCCACAAGACAGGGTCAAGTCACCGGGGAGCTGTTTTTT.

The V call is TRBV29-1, the J call TRBJ2-7; D might be TRBD1 or TRBD2, each matching 5 bases. This CDR3 is 12 amino acids long. Germline CDR1 reads SQVTM; CDR2 reads ANQGSEA. Trimming removed 5 bases from V and 7 bases from J, with 15 bases in between. The CDR3, as DNA: TGCAGCGTTCGTAGGGGATCGGGGGAGCAGTACTTC. This sequence encodes CSVRRGSGEQYF.

This clonotype was observed many times. This chain uses TRBV30 with TRBJ1-4; 7 bases map to TRBD1. Germline V gives CDR1 GTSNPN, CDR2 SVGIG (reference sequence). The junction had 6 bases not matched to a gene; V was cut back by 4 bases and J by 7 bases. The CDR3 runs 13 residues. The CDR3, as DNA: TGTGCCTGGAATGACAGGGCGGGTGAAAAACTGTTTTTT. Its protein product is CAWNDRAGEKLFF. The entire variable domain, with the rest obtained from reference TRBV30 and TRBJ1-4, is as follows: SQTIHQWPATLVQPVGSPLSLECTVEGTSNPNLYWYRQAAGRGLQLLFYSVGIGQISSEVPQNLSASRPQDRQFILSSKKLLLSDSGFYLCAWNDRAGEKLFFGSGTQLSVL.

This clonotype was seen ten or more times. The V and J genes are TRBV6-1 and TRBJ2-7, with TRBD2 matching over 7 bases. The CDR3 covers 14 residues. Germline loops: CDR1 MNHNS, CDR2 SASEGT. The ends lost 5 bases at V and 2 bases at J; junction bases unmatched: 6. The CDR3 region has the DNA TGTGCCAGCAGTCCAACTCTAGCGGCCTACGAGCAGTACTTC. Translation gives CASSPTLAAYEQYF.

The chain has TRBV7-9 and TRBJ2-3; TRBD2 might be the D (5 bases). CDR1 SEHNR and CDR2 FQNEAQ come from the germline V gene (reference sequence). This CDR3 spans 19 amino acids. Trimming pared 8 bases from V and 1 base from J, leaving 28 bases between. The CDR3 here is CASRDPRRSGWAGTDTQYF. The CDR3 DNA sequence: TGTGCCAGCCGGGATCCCAGACGTTCTGGGTGGGCTGGCACAGATACGCAGTATTTT.

The genes are TRBV5-1 and TRBJ2-7, with D uncertain. The V and J ends lost 6 bases and 2 bases respectively, with 12 bases between them. The CDR3 has 13 amino acids. Germline CDR1 SGHRS, CDR2 YFSETQ. The CDR3 DNA sequence: TGCGCCAGCACCAAGGGTCATACCTACGAGCAGTACTTC. This sequence encodes CASTKGHTYEQYF.

The chain combines TRBV5-1 with TRBJ2-7; D remains unclear. V lost 0 bases to trimming and J lost 4 bases, with 8 bases between them. The CDR3 is 13 amino acids. From germline, CDR1 is SGHRS and CDR2 YFSETQ. The CDR3 loop reads CASSLVGEYEQYF. The CDR3 bases are TGCGCCAGCAGCTTGGTTGGTGAATACGAGCAGTACTTC.

This clonotype was recorded at least ten times. This chain uses TRBV12-3 or TRBV12-4 with TRBJ1-1; D is ambiguous. The CDR3 has 14 amino acids. V dropped 2 bases and J dropped 6 bases, with 13 bases sitting between them. The CDR3 here is CASSLSRRIAEAFF. In DNA, the CDR3 is TGTGCCAGCAGTTTAAGTAGGAGGATCGCTGAAGCTTTCTTT.

This rearrangement joins TRBV27 to TRBJ2-5; D is possibly TRBD2 (6 bases). The germline gives CDR1 MNHEY, CDR2 SMNVEV (reference sequence). The length of the CDR3 is 13 residues. V was clipped by 6 bases and J by 4 bases, with 12 bases between them. The CDR3, as DNA: TGTGCCAGCAGAAGGGACGGGGGAGAGACCCAGTACTTC. Translated: CASRRDGGETQYF.

The chain is built from TRBV10-3 and TRBJ1-6; D may be TRBD1 (6 bases). In germline, CDR1 is ENHRY, CDR2 SYGVKD. Trimming pared 10 bases from V and 8 bases from J, leaving 15 bases between. The CDR3 runs 13 residues. Written as DNA, the CDR3 is TGTGCCACCCAGGGACAATCCTATTCACCCCTCCACTTT. Its protein product is CATQGQSYSPLHF.

This clonotype has a count of ten or more. The gene calls are TRBV2 and TRBJ2-7; tentatively, D is TRBD2 (6 bases). The CDR3 has 14 amino acids. Trimming cost V 6 bases and J 5 bases, with 17 bases left between them. Germline CDR1 SNHLY, CDR2 FYNNEI. DNA of the CDR3: TGTGCCAGCAGGGGGGTAGGCCCGGGAGACGAGCAGTACTTC. This encodes CASRGVGPGDEQYF. The whole variable domain, remainder taken from reference TRBV2 and TRBJ2-7, is EPEVTQTPSHQVTQMGQEVILRCVPISNHLYFYWYRQILGQKVEFLVSFYNNEISEKSEIFDDQFSVERPDGSNFTLKIRSTKLEDSAMYFCASRGVGPGDEQYFGPGTRLTVT.

This clonotype came up a few times. This sequence joins TRBV2 and TRBJ1-3; 8 nucleotides match TRBD1. The CDR3 runs 15 residues. Germline V gene lookup returns CDR1 SNHLY and CDR2 FYNNEI. V trimming: 6 bases; J trimming: 1 base; junction bases outside the gene matches: 5. Written as DNA, the CDR3 is TGTGCCAGCAGAAGGACAGGGACTTCTGGAAACACCATATATTTT. Its translation is CASRRTGTSGNTIYF.

This clonotype showed up many times. The chain is built from TRBV6-2 or TRBV6-3 and TRBJ2-1, with D possibly being TRBD1 or TRBD2 (5 bases each). V shed 2 bases and J shed 6 bases, with 11 bases lying between them. This CDR3 comprises 14 residues. Germline-derived CDR1 and CDR2 are MNHEY and SVGEGT. The CDR3: CASSYRSGPNEQFF. DNA for the CDR3: TGTGCCAGCAGTTACCGGTCGGGACCCAATGAGCAGTTCTTC.

This clonotype has only a few counts. This chain uses TRBV10-3 with TRBJ2-3, with 10 positions matching TRBD2. V shed 4 bases, J shed 4 bases, and the junction held 5 bases outside the gene matches. Germline lookup yields CDR1 ENHRY and CDR2 SYGVKD. This CDR3 comprises 15 residues. The CDR3, as DNA: TGTGCCATCAGTGCAGCGGGAGGGCCGTCAGATACGCAGTATTTT. Its protein is CAISAAGGPSDTQYF.

In this sample, this clonotype turned up a few times. The chain combines TRBV6-1 with TRBJ1-3, with TRBD1 matching 7 bases. Germline loops: CDR1 MNHNS, CDR2 SASEGT. The CDR3 has 16 residues. The J segment lost 2 bases and the V segment lost 6 bases, leaving 10 bases of the junction unmatched. CDR3 nucleotides: TGTGCCAGCAGACCAACGGGACAGAGGGCTGGAAACACCATATATTTT. Amino acids: CASRPTGQRAGNTIYF.